The entry that follows covers one T cell receptor beta chain sequence. Its antigen is not yet known. Per-nucleotide qualities are absent, and no much larger clonotype sits a single base away. The source of the sample is a study of blood T cells in healthy people across ages (dated by TCRdb to 2014 to 2015). About the investigation overall: In model experiments, template switching captured roughly one uniquely barcoded TCR beta cDNA molecule for every two T cells. Four age groups were formed from the donors: young (average approximately 15 years), middle-aged (around 41), aged (approximately 60) and long-lived (less than 85). Using deep sequencing normalized with unique cDNA molecular identifiers, the study measured how TCR beta repertoire diversity changes with age. Using the same blood draw, the study looked at two additional independent replicas of 1 million unique cDNA reads for two donors, one aged 18 to 29 and the other aged 80 or older. To avoid experimental bias, donors of different ages were spread randomly across the sequencing lanes.

The paper as a whole reports these results and caveats: Because the CMV infection status of the donors was unknown, age-related changes in expanded clonotypes may potentially have been confounded. Observed TCR beta diversity per million T cells fell roughly linearly with age, and a significant reduction was already apparent by age around 40. Estimates of total diversity from one million sequenced T cells were regarded as lower bounds and underestimates. Since profiling was done on bulk unsorted PBMCs, naive and antigen-experienced compartments could not be conclusively compared. The long-lived group showed more naive CD4+ T cells, fewer expanded clones and increased TCR diversity than the aged group, suggesting age selection. There was a strong correlation between observed TCR beta diversity and the percentage of naive T cells measured by flow cytometry.

The approximately 40 donors, aged about 6 to 100 years, were systemically healthy Caucasian individuals from Russia. Around 10 milliliters of peripheral blood were drawn from each donor into EDTA-treated Vacutainer tubes. PBMCs were isolated by Ficoll-Paque density-gradient centrifugation, with at least 6 million obtained per sample. Total RNA, at least 5 micrograms per sample, was extracted from PBMCs with Trizol reagent. For every donor, flow cytometry on a PBMC aliquot measured the percentage of naive CD45RAhigh/CD27high T cells. Here V drops 7 bases and J drops 4 bases, and the junction holds 21 bases not matched to any gene. Sequences SGHVS (CDR1) and FQNEAQ (CDR2) are obtained from the germline V gene. The CDR3 sequence holds 18 residues, the cysteine and phenylalanine included. Kept here is only the CDR3 DNA, which spans 54 bases and is read in frame from base 1. Receptor libraries were prepared by 5' RACE. The listed sequencing device is Illumina HiSeq 2500. A second PCR of about 7 to 12 cycles was run with a J-beta primer mix and a sample-barcoded 5' primer. A unique molecular identifier was introduced onto each TCR beta cDNA molecule by a template-switch 5' adaptor carrying 12 random nucleotides. Each sample yielded at least 3 million CDR3-containing paired-end reads. First-strand cDNA synthesis was performed from all RNA using the Mint cDNA synthesis kit, with priming by a TRBC-specific oligonucleotide. All cDNA was treated with uracil-DNA glycosylase and then went through a first 18-cycle PCR with the universal primers M1SS and BC2_uni_R. In the source study's methods: Normalization of each sample was performed by random selection of 1 million high-quality reads, each carrying a distinct molecular identifier. Instead of being binned into consensus sequences, reads with shared molecular identifiers were discarded. CDR3 identification, clonotype clustering and error correction used MiTCR with a Q25 quality threshold and the strictest error-elimination algorithm. A nonparametric unseen species model with Euler transformation was used to estimate a lower bound on total TCR beta diversity. TCRdb reanalyzed the raw reads on its own, using fastp at Q25 for trimming and MiXCR for clone calling, and kept in-frame beta chains. Every distinct CDR3 protein forms one entry, paired with its most common genes and DNA. The authors' filters were not applied to this entry. Across this sample there are hundreds of thousands of distinct CDR3 sequences, with roughly two fifths seen only once. Jointly, the top ten make up 30% of the sample.

This sequence originates from a man older than 75 in good health. The rearranged chain carries TRBV7-8 and TRBJ2-5, with TRBD2 matching 7 junction bases. Sequenced input: blood. The DNA reads as follows: TGTGCCAGCATAGGTGGGCTGGCGGGAGACACACGGCGAGAGACCCAGTACTTC. Protein translation: CASIGGLAGDTRRETQYF. Reference TRBV7-8 and TRBJ2-5 proteins supply the regions before and after the CDR3; the full variable domain is: GAGVSQSPRYKVAKRGQDVALRCDPISGHVSLFWYQQALGQGPEFLTYFQNEAQLDKSGLPSDRFFAERPEGSVSTLKIQRTQQEDSAVYLCASIGGLAGDTRRETQYFGPGTRLLVL.